This T cell receptor beta chain was recorded in a study of identical twins. Germline V gene sequence: CDR1 MNHNS, CDR2 SASEGT. V lost 5 bases to trimming and J lost 2 bases; unmatched junction nucleotides: 14. The CDR3 totals 18 residues. One entry per CDR3 protein, called by TCRdb with MiXCR from the 5' RACE reads. The sample shows about 890,000 distinct CDR3 sequences, approximately 13% of them seen only once. This clonotype was picked up many times. The data were also submitted as part of a second study, on yellow fever vaccine responses in identical twins.

The sequence was collected from a woman aged 18-35 years in good health. V and J are TRBV6-1 and TRBJ2-7, with 11 bases fitting TRBD2. Sequenced sample: PBMCs. The CDR3 spells CASSLQTSGTLLPYEQYF. Written as DNA, the CDR3 is TGTGCCAGCAGTCTCCAGACTAGCGGGACCCTTCTCCCCTACGAGCAGTACTTC.